Given below is one T cell receptor (beta chain) in context. Antigen specificity is unknown. These data originate in a study of T cell responses to AZD1222 COVID-19 vaccine. Notes on the study in general: Two AZD1222 doses significantly raised spike-specific TCR breadth and depth over controls. Most donors were white British, females outnumbered males, and clonal diversity was possibly underestimated. CD4 TCRs covered the whole spike, strongest at regions 160-218 and 743-854. All repertoire sampling was performed exclusively after the peak T cell response.

Between the trimmed V and J ends, which lost 3 bases and 6 bases, there was a span of 16 bases. The CDR3 runs to 16 residues. The germline V gene encodes CDR1 SGDLS and CDR2 YYNGEE. The assay was immunoSEQ multiplex PCR, and TCRdb's table has in-frame clones only and misses some. The table has roughly 140,000 clones, approximately 90% seen once; the top ten hold about 3.4%. The sequenced sample was peripheral blood, obtained 28 days after the second AZD1222 dose. V gene TRBV9 combines with J gene TRBJ1-6, with D tentatively TRBD1 (6 bases). The TCR originated in an adult who received the AZD1222 COVID-19 vaccine. The CDR3 DNA sequence: TGTGCCAGCAGCGCCTCCCAGGGGTTCCTTAATTCACCCCTCCACTTT. It yields the protein CASSASQGFLNSPLHF.